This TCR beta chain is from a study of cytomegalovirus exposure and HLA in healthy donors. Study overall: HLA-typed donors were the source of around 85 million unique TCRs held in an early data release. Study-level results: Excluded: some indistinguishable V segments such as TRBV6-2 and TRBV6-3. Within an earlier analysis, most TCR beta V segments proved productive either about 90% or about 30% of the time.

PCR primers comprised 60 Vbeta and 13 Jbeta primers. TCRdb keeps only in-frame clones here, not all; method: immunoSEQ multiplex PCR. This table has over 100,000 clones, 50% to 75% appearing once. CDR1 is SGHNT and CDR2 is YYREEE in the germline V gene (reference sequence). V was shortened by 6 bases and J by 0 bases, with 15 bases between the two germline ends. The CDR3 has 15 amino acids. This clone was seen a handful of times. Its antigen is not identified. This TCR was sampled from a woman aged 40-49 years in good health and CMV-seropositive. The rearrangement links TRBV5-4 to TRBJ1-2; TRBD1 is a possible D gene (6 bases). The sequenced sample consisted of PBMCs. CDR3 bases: TGTGCCAGCAATTTACAGGGACCAGCTAACTATGGCTACACCTTC. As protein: CASNLQGPANYGYTF.